The rows below give T cell receptor beta chains drawn from one sample of a study of blood T cell repertoires in COVID-19. Profiled with immunoSEQ multiplex PCR; TCRdb holds only in-frame clones, not every one. The table records 390,000 or so clones, 89% of them present only once. Specimen: peripheral blood. These receptors were obtained from a woman younger than 45 with COVID-19, enrolled during active disease. Each CDR3 is given without its conserved first and last residue. Each record gives: V gene, J gene, CDR3 protein.

TRBV9	TRBJ2-1	ASSAGDRGLGEQF
TRBV9	TRBJ2-1	ASSLTSGLSYNEQF
TRBV20-1	TRBJ2-3	SASKLAGNTDTQY
TRBV27	TRBJ1-2	ASRGRRYGYT
TRBV4-1	TRBJ1-2	ASSQDHRGSGGYT
TRBV2	TRBJ1-4	ASSKRGTGEKLF
TRBV4-3	TRBJ2-1	ASSLTSGTGGNEQF
TRBV5-5	TRBJ1-1	ASSFWDSDTEAF
TRBV20-1	TRBJ2-7	SARGQYEQY
TRBV4-1	TRBJ1-6	ASSLTTGSNSPLH
TRBV28	TRBJ1-4	ASSLADRSGEKLF
TRBV19	TRBJ1-3	ASTLGSDSGNTIY
TRBV6-6	TRBJ2-5	ASRINRGETQY
TRBV5-1	TRBJ1-3	ASSLAGTRGGNTIY
TRBV10-2	TRBJ1-2	ASRGQGANYGYT
TRBV15	TRBJ1-5	ATSRGGHQPQH
TRBV28	TRBJ1-4	ASSFMRTGAEKLF
TRBV5-1	TRBJ1-3	ASMETGWGNTIY
TRBV5-4	TRBJ2-1	ASSFFSGRRLGSEQF
TRBV24-1	TRBJ2-3	ATSDLRGGHTDTQY
TRBV11-2	TRBJ2-5	ASSLEALAETQY
TRBV11-3	TRBJ1-1	ASSRPRTGGTEAF
TRBV19	TRBJ1-5	ASSPDRVQPQH
TRBV18	TRBJ2-2	ASSLGQAGLF
TRBV4-1	TRBJ2-3	ASSTIGMTSGLVDTQY
TRBV4-3	TRBJ1-4	ASSHYQGRPGEKLF
TRBV5-8	TRBJ2-2	ASSLASGNTGELF
TRBV11-3	TRBJ2-3	ASSQRAGGDTDTQY
TRBV19	TRBJ2-1	ASSMWEGRNEQF
TRBV6-7	TRBJ2-7	ASSYSKRRVEGYEQY
TRBV6-2/TRBV6-3	TRBJ2-1	ASNPRDSSYNEQF
TRBV21-1	TRBJ2-1	ASSKRAPGQATSSSSYNEQF
TRBV19	TRBJ2-1	ASSTTGIPYNEQF
TRBV5-4	TRBJ2-3	ASSLGGGGAVDTQY
TRBV13	TRBJ2-1	ASSFGTAYNEQF